This T cell receptor (beta chain) comes out of a study of OX40 agonist ivuxolimab in advanced cancers. Study-wide context: Across the patients, intravenous ivuxolimab was delivered every 2 weeks at 0.01 to 10 mg/kg. Participants, about 83% male, averaged approximately 65 years of age, ranging from roughly 23 to 90. Regarding the study as a whole: Low normalized T-cell clonal expansion also characterized some of the nonresponders.

Repertoires were generated with immunoSEQ multiplex PCR, while TCRdb's copy carries only in-frame clones and drops some. The sample lists approximately 54,000 clones; about 80% were seen once. A note on this clone: What it binds is not known.

The CDR3 sequence is 15 residues long. Germline V lookup: CDR1 SGHAT, CDR2 FQNNGV. V gave up 1 base and J gave up 5 bases; unmatched junction bases: 6. Blood sampling took place at baseline, cycle 4 day 1, and cycle 7 day 1. The TCR originated in an adult with an advanced solid tumor such as melanoma, head and neck, liver or kidney cancer. The specimen comprised CD4+ or CD8+ T cells sorted from blood, sampled in a trial of the OX40 agonist ivuxolimab. V and J are TRBV11-2 and TRBJ2-5, with TRBD2 matching 8 bases. CDR3 protein: CASSLALAGGETQYF. The CDR3 region has the DNA TGTGCCAGCAGCTTAGCCCTAGCGGGTGGTGAGACCCAGTACTTC.